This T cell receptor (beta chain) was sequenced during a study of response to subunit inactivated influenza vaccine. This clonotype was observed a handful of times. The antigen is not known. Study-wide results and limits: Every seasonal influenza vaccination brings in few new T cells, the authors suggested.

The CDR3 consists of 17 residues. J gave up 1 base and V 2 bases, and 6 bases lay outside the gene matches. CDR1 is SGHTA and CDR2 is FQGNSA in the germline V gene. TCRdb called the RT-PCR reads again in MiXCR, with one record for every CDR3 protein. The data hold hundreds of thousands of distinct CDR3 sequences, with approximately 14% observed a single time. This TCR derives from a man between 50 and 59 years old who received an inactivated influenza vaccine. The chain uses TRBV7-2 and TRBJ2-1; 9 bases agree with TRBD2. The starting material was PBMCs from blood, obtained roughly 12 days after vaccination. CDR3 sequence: CASSLRLAGASYNEQFF. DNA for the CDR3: TGTGCCAGCAGCTTACGTTTAGCGGGAGCATCCTACAATGAGCAGTTCTTC.